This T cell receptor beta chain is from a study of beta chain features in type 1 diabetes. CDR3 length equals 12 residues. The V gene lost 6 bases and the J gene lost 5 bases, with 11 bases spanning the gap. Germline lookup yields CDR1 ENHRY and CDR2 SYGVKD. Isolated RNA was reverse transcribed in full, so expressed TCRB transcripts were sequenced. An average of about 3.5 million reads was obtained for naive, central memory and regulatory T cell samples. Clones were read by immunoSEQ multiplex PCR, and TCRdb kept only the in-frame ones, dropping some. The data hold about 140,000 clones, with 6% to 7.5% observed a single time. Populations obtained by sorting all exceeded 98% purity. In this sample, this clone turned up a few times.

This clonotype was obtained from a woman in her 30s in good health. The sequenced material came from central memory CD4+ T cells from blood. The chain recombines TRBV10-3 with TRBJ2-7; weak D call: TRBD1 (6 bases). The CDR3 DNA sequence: TGTGCCATCAGCCAGGACAGCCACGAGCAGTACTTC. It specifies CAISQDSHEQYF.